This passage covers 10 T cell receptor beta chains from one sample sequenced in a study of control samples from healthy donors and cancer patients. TCRdb's table, derived via immunoSEQ multiplex PCR, lists solely in-frame clones and lacks some. The repertoire holds around 82,000 clones, with about 87% as singletons. The sequencing input was blood. Every receptor here comes from a middle-aged man in good health.

The chain combines TRBV4-3 with TRBJ2-1, with TRBD2 matching over 13 bases. Germline values: CDR1 LGHNA, CDR2 YSLEER. This CDR3 comprises 18 residues. J was trimmed by 5 bases and V by 4 bases; bases with no gene match: 11. The CDR3 DNA sequence: TGCGCCAGCAGCCCCATGGGTCCACTAGCGGGGGGGAACAATGAGCAGTTCTTC. It codes for CASSPMGPLAGGNNEQFF.

The chain links TRBV30 to TRBJ1-1; 8 bases are a match to TRBD1. The CDR3 length is 14 residues. The J segment lost 0 bases and the V segment lost 6 bases, leaving 6 bases of the junction unmatched. Germline V gene lookup returns CDR1 GTSNPN and CDR2 SVGIG (reference sequence). CDR3 DNA: TGTGCCTGTACCAGGGGGCGCGTGAACACTGAAGCTTTCTTT. Translation gives CACTRGRVNTEAFF. The full variable domain, rest sourced from reference TRBV30 and TRBJ1-1, is SQTIHQWPATLVQPVGSPLSLECTVEGTSNPNLYWYRQAAGRGLQLLFYSVGIGQISSEVPQNLSASRPQDRQFILSSKKLLLSDSGFYLCACTRGRVNTEAFFGQGTRLTVV.

A remark on this clone: One end of the junction is discordant with germline, which a read error may explain. The J gene is TRBJ2-1, the V gene TRBV6-1; D possibly corresponds to TRBD1 (5 bases). The germline gives CDR1 MNHNS, CDR2 SASEGT. This CDR3 has 14 amino acids. The CDR3 DNA reads TGTGCCAGCAGCGAAGGGTTTAGGGGAAATGAGCAGTTCTTC. Encoded protein: CASSEGFRGNEQFF.

The V and J genes are TRBV20-1 and TRBJ1-1; perhaps TRBD1 as D (5 bases). The V end was cut by 7 bases, the J end by 5 bases, with 20 bases between. The CDR3 loop spans 14 amino acids. Germline lookup yields CDR1 DFQATT and CDR2 SNEGSKA (reference sequence). The CDR3 DNA reads TGCAGTGTTAGTGCCGAGGGGAGAAGAACTGAAGCTTTCTTT. Its translation: CSVSAEGRRTEAFF.

The rearrangement uses TRBV5-1 and TRBJ2-3; tentative D call: TRBD2 (7 bases). Germline V gene data show CDR1 as SGHRS and CDR2 as YFSETQ. This CDR3 is built from 14 residues. Between the trimmed V and J ends, which lost 4 bases and 2 bases, there was a span of 11 bases. This chain's CDR3 is CASSAGDNTDTQYF. Written as DNA, the CDR3 is TGCGCCAGCAGCGCGGGGGACAACACAGATACGCAGTATTTT.

Regarding this clone: Other DNA sequences in the same sample also yield this CDR3. The chain combines TRBV6-6 with TRBJ1-2; D is unresolved. V lost 6 bases and J 5 bases, leaving 7 bases between the germline ends. The CDR3 contains 11 residues. Germline CDR1 reads MNHNY; CDR2 reads SVGAGI (reference sequence). The CDR3: CASSPNYGYTF. The CDR3 bases are TGTGCCAGCAGCCCAAATTATGGCTACACCTTC.

This chain joins TRBV5-1 and TRBJ2-5; 9 bases fit TRBD1. CDR1 and CDR2 from the germline V gene are SGHRS and YFSETQ. CDR3 size: 17 residues. V dropped 4 bases and J dropped 6; count of bases not matched to a gene: 16. The CDR3 region is CASSIETGGALRQTQYF. For the CDR3, the DNA is TGCGCCAGCAGCATAGAAACAGGGGGCGCTTTGCGTCAGACCCAGTACTTC. The complete variable domain, with remaining parts taken from reference TRBV5-1 and TRBJ2-5, reads KAGVTQTPRYLIKTRGQQVTLSCSPISGHRSVSWYQQTPGQGLQFLFEYFSETQRNKGNFPGRFSGRQFSNSRSEMNVSTLELGDSALYLCASSIETGGALRQTQYFGPGTRLLVL.

The chain employs TRBV5-5 and TRBJ1-3; D is undetermined. CDR3 length: 16 amino acids. Germline V gives CDR1 SGHKS, CDR2 YYEKEE (reference sequence). V was clipped by 4 bases and J by 3 bases, with 17 bases between them. CDR3 residues: CASSLNGGISGNTIYF. The CDR3, as DNA: TGTGCCAGCAGCCTGAATGGAGGGATTAGTGGAAACACCATATATTTT.

This chain connects TRBV11-3 to TRBJ2-1; 8 bases map to TRBD1. V was clipped by 1 base and J by 6 bases; unmatched bases: 8. The V gene's germline CDR1 is SGHNT and CDR2 YENEEA. The CDR3 consists of 16 residues. CDR3 bases: TGTGCCAGCAGCTTAGGGGCGGTGACAGGGGTCAATGAGCAGTTCTTC. Its translation: CASSLGAVTGVNEQFF.

The chain combines TRBV15 with TRBJ1-6; unclear D gene. The CDR3 runs 14 residues. The V gene's germline CDR1 is LNHNV and CDR2 YYDKDF (reference sequence). Trimming cost V 1 base and J 6 bases, with 7 bases left between them. CDR3 nucleotide sequence: TGTGCCACCAGCAGAGCCCAGATTAATTCACCCCTCCACTTT. Protein: CATSRAQINSPLHF.